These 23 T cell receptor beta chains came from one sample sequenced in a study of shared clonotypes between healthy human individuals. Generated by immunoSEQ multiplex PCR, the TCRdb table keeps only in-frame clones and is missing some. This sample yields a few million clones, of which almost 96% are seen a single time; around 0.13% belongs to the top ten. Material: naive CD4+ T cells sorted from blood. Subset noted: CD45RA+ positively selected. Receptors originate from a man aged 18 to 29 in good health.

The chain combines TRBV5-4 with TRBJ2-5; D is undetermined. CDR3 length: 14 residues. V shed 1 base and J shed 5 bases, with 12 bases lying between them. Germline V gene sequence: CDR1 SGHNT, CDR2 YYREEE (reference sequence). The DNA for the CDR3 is TGTGCCAGCAGCTTGCCGGGTAGGGTGGAGACCCAGTACTTC. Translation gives CASSLPGRVETQYF.

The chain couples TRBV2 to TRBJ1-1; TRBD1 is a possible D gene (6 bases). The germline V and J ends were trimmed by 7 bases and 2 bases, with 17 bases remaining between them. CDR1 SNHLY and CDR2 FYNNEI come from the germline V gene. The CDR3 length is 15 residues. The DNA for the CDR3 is TGTGCCAGCACCCGAGGGGGGACATACAACACTGAAGCTTTCTTT. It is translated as CASTRGGTYNTEAFF.

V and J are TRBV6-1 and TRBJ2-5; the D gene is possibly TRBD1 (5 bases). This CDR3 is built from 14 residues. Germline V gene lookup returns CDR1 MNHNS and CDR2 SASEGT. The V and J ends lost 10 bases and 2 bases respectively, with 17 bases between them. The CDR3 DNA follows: TGTGCCACCTCCCCACGACAGCGACAAGAGACCCAGTACTTC. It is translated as CATSPRQRQETQYF.

The CDR3 nucleotides are TGTGCCAGCAGCCAAGGTAGCGGGGGGGCCCGAACCGGGGAGCTGTTTTTT. Translated: CASSQGSGGARTGELFF. The V call is TRBV4-2, the J call TRBJ2-2; 11 bases line up with TRBD2. Germline V lookup: CDR1 LGHNA, CDR2 YNFKEQ. The V segment lost 1 base and the J segment 5 bases; nucleotides outside the gene matches: 6. The CDR3 totals 17 residues.

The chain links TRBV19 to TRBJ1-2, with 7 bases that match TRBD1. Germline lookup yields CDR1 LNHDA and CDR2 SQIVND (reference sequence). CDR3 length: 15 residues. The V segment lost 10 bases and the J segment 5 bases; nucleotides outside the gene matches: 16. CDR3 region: CATFHILQGIYGYTF. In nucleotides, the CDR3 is TGTGCCACCTTCCACATTTTACAGGGGATTTATGGCTACACCTTC.

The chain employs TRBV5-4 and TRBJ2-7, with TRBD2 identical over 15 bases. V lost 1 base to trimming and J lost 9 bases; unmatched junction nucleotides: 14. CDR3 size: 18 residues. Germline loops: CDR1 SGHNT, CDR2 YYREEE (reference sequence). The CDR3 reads CASSLQGTSGRRPPGQYF. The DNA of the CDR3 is TGTGCCAGCAGCTTGCAGGGGACTAGCGGGAGGAGGCCCCCGGGGCAGTACTTC.

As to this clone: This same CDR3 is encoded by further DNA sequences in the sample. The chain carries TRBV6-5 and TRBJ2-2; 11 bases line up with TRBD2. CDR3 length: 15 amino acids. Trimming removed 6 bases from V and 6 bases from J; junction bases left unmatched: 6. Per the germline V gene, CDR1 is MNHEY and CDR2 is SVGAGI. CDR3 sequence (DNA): TGTGCCAGCAGACTGCTAGCGGGAGGCCCCGGGGAGCTGTTTTTT. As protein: CASRLLAGGPGELFF.

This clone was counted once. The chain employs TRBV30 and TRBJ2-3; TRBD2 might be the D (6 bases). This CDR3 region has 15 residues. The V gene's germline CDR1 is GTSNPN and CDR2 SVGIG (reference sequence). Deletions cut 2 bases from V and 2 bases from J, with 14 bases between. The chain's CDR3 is CAWSSLGLYTDTQYF. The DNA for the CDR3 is TGTGCCTGGAGTAGCCTGGGACTGTACACAGATACGCAGTATTTT.

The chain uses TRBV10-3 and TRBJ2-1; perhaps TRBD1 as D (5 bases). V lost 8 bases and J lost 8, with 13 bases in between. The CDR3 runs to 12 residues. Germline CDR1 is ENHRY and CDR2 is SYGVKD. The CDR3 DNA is TGTGCCATCGGAGACAGCTTCGATGAGCAGTTCTTC. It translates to CAIGDSFDEQFF.

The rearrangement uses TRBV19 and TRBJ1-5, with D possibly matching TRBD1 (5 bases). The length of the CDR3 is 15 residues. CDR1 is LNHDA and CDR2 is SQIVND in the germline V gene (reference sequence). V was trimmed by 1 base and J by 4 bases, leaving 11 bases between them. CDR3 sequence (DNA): TGTGCCAGTAGTATAGTGGCCCGGACAAATCAGCCCCAGCATTTT. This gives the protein CASSIVARTNQPQHF.

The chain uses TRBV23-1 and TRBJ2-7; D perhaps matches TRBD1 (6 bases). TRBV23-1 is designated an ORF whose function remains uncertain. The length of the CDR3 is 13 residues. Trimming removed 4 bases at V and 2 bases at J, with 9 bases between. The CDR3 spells CASSPGHAYEQYF. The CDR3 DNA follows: TGCGCCAGCAGTCCGGGACACGCCTACGAGCAGTACTTC.

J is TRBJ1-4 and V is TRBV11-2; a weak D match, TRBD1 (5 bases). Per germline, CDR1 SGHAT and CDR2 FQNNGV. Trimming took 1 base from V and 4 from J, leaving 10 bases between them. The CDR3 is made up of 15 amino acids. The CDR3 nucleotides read TGTGCCAGCAGCTTAGGACAGACTCTTAATGAAAAACTGTTTTTT. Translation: CASSLGQTLNEKLFF.

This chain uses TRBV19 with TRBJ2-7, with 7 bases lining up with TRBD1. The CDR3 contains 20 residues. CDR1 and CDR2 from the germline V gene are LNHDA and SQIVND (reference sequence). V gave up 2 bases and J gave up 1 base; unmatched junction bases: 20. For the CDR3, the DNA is TGTGCCAGTAGTATAAGGTTGATAGGTAGAATCGGGACAGCTTCCTACGAGCAGTACTTC. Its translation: CASSIRLIGRIGTASYEQYF. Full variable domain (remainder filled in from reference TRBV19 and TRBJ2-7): DGGITQSPKYLFRKEGQNVTLSCEQNLNHDAMYWYRQDPGQGLRLIYYSQIVNDFQKGDIAEGYSVSREKKESFPLTVTSAQKNPTAFYLCASSIRLIGRIGTASYEQYFGPGTRLTVT.

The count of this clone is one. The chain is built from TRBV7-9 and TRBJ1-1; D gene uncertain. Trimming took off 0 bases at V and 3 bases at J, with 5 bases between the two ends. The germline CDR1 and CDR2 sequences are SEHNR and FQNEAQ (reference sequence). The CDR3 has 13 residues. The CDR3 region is CASSLAVYTEAFF. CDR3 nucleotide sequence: TGTGCCAGCAGCTTAGCTGTTTACACTGAAGCTTTCTTT.

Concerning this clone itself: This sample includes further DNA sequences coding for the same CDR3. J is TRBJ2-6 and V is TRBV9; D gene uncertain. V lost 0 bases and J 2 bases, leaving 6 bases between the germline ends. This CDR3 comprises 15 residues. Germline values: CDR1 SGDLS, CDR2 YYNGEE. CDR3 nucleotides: TGTGCCAGCAGCGTAGCCCTTACTGGGGCCAACGTCCTGACTTTC. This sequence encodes CASSVALTGANVLTF.

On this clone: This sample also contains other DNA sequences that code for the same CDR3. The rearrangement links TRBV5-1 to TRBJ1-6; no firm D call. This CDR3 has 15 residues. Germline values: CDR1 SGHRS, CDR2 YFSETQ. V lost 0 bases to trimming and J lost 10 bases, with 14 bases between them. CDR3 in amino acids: CASSLAGAGRSPLHF. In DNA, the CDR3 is TGCGCCAGCAGCTTGGCCGGTGCGGGAAGATCACCCCTCCACTTT.

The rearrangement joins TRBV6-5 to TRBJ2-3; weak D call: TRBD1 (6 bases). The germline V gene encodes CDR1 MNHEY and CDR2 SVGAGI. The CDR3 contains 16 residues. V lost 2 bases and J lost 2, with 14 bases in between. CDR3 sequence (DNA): TGTGCCAGCAGTTACACCTTAGACAGGAACACAGATACGCAGTATTTT. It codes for CASSYTLDRNTDTQYF.

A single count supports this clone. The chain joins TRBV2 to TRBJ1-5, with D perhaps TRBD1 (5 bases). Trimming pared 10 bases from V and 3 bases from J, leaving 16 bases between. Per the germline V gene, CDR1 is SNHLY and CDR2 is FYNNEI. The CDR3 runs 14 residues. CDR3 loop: CATTGDGLNQPQHF. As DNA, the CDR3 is TGTGCCACTACCGGGGACGGACTCAATCAGCCCCAGCATTTT. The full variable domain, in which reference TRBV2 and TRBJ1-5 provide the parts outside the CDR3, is EPEVTQTPSHQVTQMGQEVILRCVPISNHLYFYWYRQILGQKVEFLVSFYNNEISEKSEIFDDQFSVERPDGSNFTLKIRSTKLEDSAMYFCATTGDGLNQPQHFGDGTRLSIL.

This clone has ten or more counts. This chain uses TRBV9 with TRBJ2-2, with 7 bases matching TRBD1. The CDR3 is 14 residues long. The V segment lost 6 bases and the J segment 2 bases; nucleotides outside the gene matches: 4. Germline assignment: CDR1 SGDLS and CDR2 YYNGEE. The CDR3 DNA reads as TGTGCCAGCACGCAGGGGGTTAACACCGGGGAGCTGTTTTTT. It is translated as CASTQGVNTGELFF.

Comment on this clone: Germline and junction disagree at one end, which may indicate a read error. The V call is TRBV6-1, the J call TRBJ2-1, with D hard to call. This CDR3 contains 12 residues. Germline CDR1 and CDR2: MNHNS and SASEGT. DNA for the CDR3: TGTGCCAGCCGTGAGGCCTACAATGAGCAGTTCTTC. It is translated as CASREAYNEQFF.

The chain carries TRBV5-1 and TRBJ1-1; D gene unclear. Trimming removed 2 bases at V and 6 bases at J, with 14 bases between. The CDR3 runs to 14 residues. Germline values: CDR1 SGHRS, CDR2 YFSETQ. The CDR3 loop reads CASSFGSAVSEAFF. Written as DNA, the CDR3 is TGCGCCAGCAGCTTCGGGTCTGCGGTATCTGAAGCTTTCTTT.

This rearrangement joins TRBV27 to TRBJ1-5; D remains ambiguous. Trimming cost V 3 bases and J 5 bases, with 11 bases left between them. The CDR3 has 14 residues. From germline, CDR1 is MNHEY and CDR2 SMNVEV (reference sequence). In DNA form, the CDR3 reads TGTGCCAGCAGTTTGGGAGGGATGTATCAGCCCCAGCATTTT. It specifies CASSLGGMYQPQHF.

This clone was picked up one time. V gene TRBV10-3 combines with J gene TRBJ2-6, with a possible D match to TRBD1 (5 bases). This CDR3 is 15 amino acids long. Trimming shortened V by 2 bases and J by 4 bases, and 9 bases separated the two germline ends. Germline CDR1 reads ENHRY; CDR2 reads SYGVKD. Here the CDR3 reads CAISEGHSGANVLTF. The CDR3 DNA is TGTGCCATCAGTGAGGGACACTCCGGGGCCAACGTCCTGACTTTC.